The next 7 T cell receptor beta chains were all read from a single sample in a study of tumor and adjacent non-tumor tissue in lung cancer. TCRbeta libraries were built with three rounds of nested PCR, modified from ARM-PCR. MiXCR, applied by TCRdb to the multiplex PCR reads, yields one record per CDR3 protein. Of some 80,000 distinct CDR3 sequences listed, 76% are singletons. The template was RNA from unsorted bulk tissue. The normal lung tissue was taken more than 3 cm from the tumor edge. Sequencing input: distant non-tumor lung tissue. The receptor set was obtained from a man between 70 and 80 years old with non-small cell lung cancer.

On this clonotype: Since no conserved phenylalanine or tryptophan closes the CDR3, a read error is the likely cause. No DNA is shown, since the ends of the CDR3 on it are uncertain; the CDR3 is the one TCRdb lists. The V call is TRBV11-2, the J call TRBJ2-7; TRBD1, the D gene given by the table, was not confirmed from the DNA. The germline gives CDR1 SGHAT, CDR2 FQNNGV. Including both end residues, the CDR3 is 15 amino acids long. CDR3 sequence: CASSIDQGAPYEQNL.

A word on this clonotype: This could be a read error, since a much larger clone is one nucleotide away. V usage is TRBV28 and J usage is TRBJ2-7; D perhaps matches TRBD2 (6 bases). CDR1 MDHEN and CDR2 SYDVKM come from the germline V gene. The CDR3 runs to 14 residues. The CDR3, as DNA: TGTACCAGCAGTTTATTGGCGGGAACCTACGAGCAGTACTTC. As protein: CTSSLLAGTYEQYF.

A word on this clonotype: As the CDR3 is not closed by the conserved phenylalanine or tryptophan, this likely results from a read error. It is unclear where the CDR3 begins or ends on the DNA, so no DNA is shown, and the CDR3 is as TCRdb lists it. The V call is TRBV10-3, the J call TRBJ1-2. Germline-derived CDR1 and CDR2 are ENHRY and SYGVKD. From its first to its last residue, the CDR3 has 13 amino acids. The CDR3 is CTINAEQSHGYTY.

As to this clonotype: Germline is not matched at one junction end, which may reflect a read error. The chain recombines TRBV18 with TRBJ2-3, with D unclear. This CDR3 spans 15 amino acids. Germline values: CDR1 KGHSH, CDR2 LQKENI. The CDR3 loop is CASSPQGLGPDTQYF. As DNA, the CDR3 is TGTGCCAGCTCACCACAGGGTCTAGGACCAGACACGCAGTATTTT.

Turning to this clonotype: Possible read error: a much larger clone is one base away. The rearrangement joins TRBV6-6 to TRBJ2-7, with 7 bases aligning to TRBD1. The CDR3 contains 12 residues. Germline-derived CDR1 and CDR2 are MNHNY and SVGAGI (reference sequence). The CDR3 sequence is CASRDSSYGQYF. In nucleotides, the CDR3 is TGTGCCAGCCGGGACAGCTCCTACGGGCAGTACTTC.

In its sample, this clonotype was seen a few times. This rearrangement joins TRBV29-1 to TRBJ2-5; D ambiguous. Germline lookup yields CDR1 SQVTM and CDR2 ANQGSEA. The CDR3 contains 13 residues. Trimming left V 7 bases short and J 1 base short, with 13 bases between. CDR3 nucleotide sequence: TGCAGCGCTCCTTTCTACACCCAAGAGACCCAGTACTTC. It specifies CSAPFYTQETQYF.

A remark on this clonotype: Germline and junction disagree at one end, which may indicate a read error. The chain combines TRBV14 with TRBJ2-5, with a tentative D call TRBD2 (6 bases). This CDR3 has 11 amino acids. The germline CDR1 and CDR2 sequences are SGHDN and FVKESK. The DNA for the CDR3 is TGTGCCATCAGCCATGCGGGGACCCAATACTTC. Its protein product is CAISHAGTQYF.